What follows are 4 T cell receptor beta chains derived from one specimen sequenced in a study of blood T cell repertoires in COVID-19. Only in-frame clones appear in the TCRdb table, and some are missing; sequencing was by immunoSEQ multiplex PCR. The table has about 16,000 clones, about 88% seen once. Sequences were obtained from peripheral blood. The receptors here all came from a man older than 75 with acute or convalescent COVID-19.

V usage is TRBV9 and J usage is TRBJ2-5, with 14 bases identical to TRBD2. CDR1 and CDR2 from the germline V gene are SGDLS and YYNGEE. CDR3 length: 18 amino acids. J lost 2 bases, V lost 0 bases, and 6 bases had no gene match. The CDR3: CASSVDGRTSGRQETQYF. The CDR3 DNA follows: TGTGCCAGCAGCGTAGACGGCCGGACTAGCGGGAGGCAAGAGACCCAGTACTTC.

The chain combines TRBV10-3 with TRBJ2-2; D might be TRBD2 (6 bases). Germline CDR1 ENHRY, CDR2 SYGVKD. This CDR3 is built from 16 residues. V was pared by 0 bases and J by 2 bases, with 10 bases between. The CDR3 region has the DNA TGTGCCATCAGTGAGTCTGGTAGCGGCAACACCGGGGAGCTGTTTTTT. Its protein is CAISESGSGNTGELFF.

The CDR3 bases are TGTGCCAGCAGCCAATCCCCGACTAGCTACGGGCTTGGTGAGCAGTTCTTC. Its protein is CASSQSPTSYGLGEQFF. V and J are TRBV14 and TRBJ2-1, with 7 bases aligning to TRBD2. The CDR3 is 17 residues long. Germline V gives CDR1 SGHDN, CDR2 FVKESK. After removal of 2 bases from V and 9 bases from J, the junction contained 16 bases not matched to a gene. The whole variable domain, filled in from reference TRBV14 and TRBJ2-1, reads EAGVTQFPSHSVIEKGQTVTLRCDPISGHDNLYWYRRVMGKEIKFLLHFVKESKQDESGMPNNRFLAERTGGTYSTLKVQPAELEDSGVYFCASSQSPTSYGLGEQFFGPGTRLTVL.

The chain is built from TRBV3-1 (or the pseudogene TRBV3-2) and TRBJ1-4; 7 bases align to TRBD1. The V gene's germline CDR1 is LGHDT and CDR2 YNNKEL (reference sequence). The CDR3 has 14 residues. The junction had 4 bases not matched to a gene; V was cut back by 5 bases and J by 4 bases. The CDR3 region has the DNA TGTGCCAGCAGCTCACAGGGGAGTAATGAAAAACTGTTTTTT. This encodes CASSSQGSNEKLFF.